Below, one T cell receptor beta chain is given with its context. The study drew participants aged about 18 to 89 years from fewer than 30 US areas. Study processing details: Amplification of reference gene primers provided the estimated nucleated cell counts. Measured with immunoSEQ multiplex PCR; TCRdb has only the in-frame clones, and not every one. D and trimming come from the DNA, and the V and J calls and clone size come from that table. In the table there are roughly 190,000 clones, around 82% of which are singletons. These data originate in a study of blood T cell repertoires in COVID-19. Study information: T cells, B-cell-depleted T cells, or PBMCs supplied cDNA or gDNA.

The CDR3 extends over 14 amino acids. The germline CDR1 and CDR2 sequences are SGHTS and YDEGEE. V shed 0 bases and J shed 5 bases, with 8 bases lying between them. Input material: PBMCs or T cells enriched from blood (not recorded which). This sequence was found in a woman aged 50 to 65 with acute COVID-19. The V and J genes are TRBV5-8 and TRBJ1-4; D gene uncertain. The CDR3 DNA follows: TGTGCCAGCAGCTTGGACAGCATGAATGAAAAACTGTTTTTT. Its protein product is CASSLDSMNEKLFF.